A single TCR beta chain is shown here with its context. Its specificity is unknown. 13 Jbeta primers and 60 Vbeta primers were used for the PCR. Some clones are missing from TCRdb's copy, which holds only in-frame ones; the method was immunoSEQ multiplex PCR. The top ten clones hold about 15% of a sample with under 150,000 clones, approximately 70% of them seen once. The data were obtained in a study of cytomegalovirus exposure and HLA in healthy donors. Study-wide context: From HLA-typed donors, an early data release held roughly 89 million unique TCRs. Study-level findings and limits: Published work reported that the classifier diagnosed cytomegalovirus status with high specificity and sensitivity.

This donor's CMV serostatus went unrecorded. Germline-derived CDR1 and CDR2 are SGHRS and YFSETQ. The CDR3 length is 15 residues. Unmatched junction bases numbered 8, after V lost 4 bases and J lost 4 bases. The chain links TRBV5-1 to TRBJ1-5; 7 nucleotides match TRBD1. The source of this sequence is a human donor in good health. The sequenced material came from PBMCs. CDR3 DNA sequence: TGCGCCAGCAGCCCGGGGACAGACAGAAATCAGCCCCAGCATTTT. As protein: CASSPGTDRNQPQHF.